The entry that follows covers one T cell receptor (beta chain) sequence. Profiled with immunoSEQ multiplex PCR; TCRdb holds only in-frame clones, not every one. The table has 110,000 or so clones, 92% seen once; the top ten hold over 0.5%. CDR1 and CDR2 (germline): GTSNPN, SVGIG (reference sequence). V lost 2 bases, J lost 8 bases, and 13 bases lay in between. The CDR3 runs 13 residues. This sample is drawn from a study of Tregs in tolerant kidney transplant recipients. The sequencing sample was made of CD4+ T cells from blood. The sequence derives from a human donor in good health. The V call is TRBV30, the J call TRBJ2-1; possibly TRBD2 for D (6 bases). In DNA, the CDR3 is TGTGCCTGGAGTCGCGCAGGGAGGTATGAGCAGTTCTTC. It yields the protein CAWSRAGRYEQFF. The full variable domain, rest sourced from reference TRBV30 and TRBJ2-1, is SQTIHQWPATLVQPVGSPLSLECTVEGTSNPNLYWYRQAAGRGLQLLFYSVGIGQISSEVPQNLSASRPQDRQFILSSKKLLLSDSGFYLCAWSRAGRYEQFFGPGTRLTVL.